The T cell receptor beta chain under discussion was sequenced for a study of cytomegalovirus exposure and HLA in healthy donors. The study ran its PCR with 60 Vbeta and 13 Jbeta primers. Assay: immunoSEQ multiplex PCR; the TCRdb copy retains only in-frame clones and omits some. Altogether over 150,000 clones are present, roughly 80% being singletons, with the ten largest covering 4.9%. Whole-study results and caveats: Across donors, most TCRs were seen rarely, yet some public ones were widespread. With later analysis, a missense DCLRE1C variant became linked to TCR beta V- and J-gene trimming. The investigators catalogued 150 to 200 TCR beta chains as cytomegalovirus-associated.

This clone turned up a few times. Its antigen is undetermined. Germline V gene lookup returns CDR1 KGHSH and CDR2 LQKENI. V lost 5 bases and J 0 bases, leaving 13 bases between the germline ends. The CDR3 contains 15 residues. V usage is TRBV18 and J usage is TRBJ1-1; D unclear. The sample was PBMCs. The sequence was collected from a male donor in good health and CMV-seronegative. The CDR3 nucleotides are TGTGCCAGCTCATCGCCCGATAACATGAACACTGAAGCTTTCTTT. This gives the protein CASSSPDNMNTEAFF.